Listed here are 20 T cell receptor beta chains from one sample, sequenced in a study of monozygotic twins with inflammatory bowel disease. From its re-call of the 5' RACE reads, TCRdb lists each CDR3 protein once, without DNA. This table holds a few hundred thousand distinct CDR3 sequences. The sequencing input was blood. The receptors were gathered from a human donor with ulcerative colitis or Crohn's disease, or a healthy co-twin of an affected twin (not recorded which).

This sequence joins TRBV20-1 and TRBJ2-7; TCRdb's D call of TRBD1 is untestable without DNA. CDR1 and CDR2 from the germline V gene are DFQATT and SNEGSKA (reference sequence). This CDR3 contains 12 residues. The CDR3 loop reads CSATRDPYEQYF.

This chain links TRBV19 with TRBJ2-4; TCRdb picks TRBD1, but there is no DNA to check that call. Germline V gives CDR1 LNHDA, CDR2 SQIVND (reference sequence). The CDR3 runs 15 residues. This chain's CDR3 is CASSIGQGARDIQYF.

The chain recombines TRBV7-2 with TRBJ2-3; TCRdb selects TRBD2, and the lack of DNA leaves this call unchecked. This CDR3 has 14 amino acids. Germline assignment: CDR1 SGHTA and CDR2 FQGNSA. CDR3 region: CASSLAVRGDTQYF.

The gene calls are TRBV7-2 and TRBJ2-7. The CDR3 contains 14 residues. CDR1 and CDR2 (germline): SGHTA, FQGNSA. This CDR3 reads CASSLGRPLHEQYF.

The chain joins TRBV5-5 to TRBJ2-1; TCRdb indicates TRBD2, and absent DNA this call remains unverified. CDR3 length: 15 residues. Germline assignment: CDR1 SGHKS and CDR2 YYEKEE (reference sequence). CDR3 residues: CASSLVRPAANEQFF.

CDR3 loop: CASSTDRGLAGELFF. V gene TRBV5-1 combines with J gene TRBJ2-2; the TCRdb D gene call, TRBD1, has no DNA to confirm it. Germline V CDR1 and CDR2: SGHRS, YFSETQ. The CDR3 covers 15 residues. Full variable domain (missing parts from reference TRBV5-1 and TRBJ2-2): KAGVTQTPRYLIKTRGQQVTLSCSPISGHRSVSWYQQTPGQGLQFLFEYFSETQRNKGNFPGRFSGRQFSNSRSEMNVSTLELGDSALYLCASSTDRGLAGELFFGEGSRLTVL.

This chain connects TRBV4-2 to TRBJ1-5; TCRdb gives TRBD1 as the D gene, but with no DNA this cannot be confirmed. The CDR3 runs to 16 residues. The germline V gene encodes CDR1 LGHNA and CDR2 YNFKEQ. The CDR3 loop is CASSQAHRDSNQPQHF.

The V gene is TRBV20-1, the J gene TRBJ2-3; TCRdb picks TRBD2, but there is no DNA to check that call. This CDR3 spans 14 amino acids. Germline-derived CDR1 and CDR2 are DFQATT and SNEGSKA (reference sequence). CDR3 in amino acids: CSAREGPATDTQYF.

The chain carries TRBV7-2 and TRBJ2-1; absent DNA, TCRdb's TRBD1 call cannot be checked. Germline CDR1 reads SGHTA; CDR2 reads FQGNSA. This CDR3 spans 15 amino acids. CDR3: CASSISGQTYNEQFF.

V gene TRBV30 combines with J gene TRBJ2-7. This CDR3 spans 12 amino acids. Germline V gene lookup returns CDR1 GTSNPN and CDR2 SVGIG (reference sequence). CDR3 sequence reads: CAWSSVSYEQYF.

The gene calls are TRBV7-8 and TRBJ2-4; without DNA, the TCRdb call of TRBD2 cannot be checked. The CDR3 spans 15 residues. Germline V lookup: CDR1 SGHVS, CDR2 FQNEAQ. Here the CDR3 reads CASSGGALAKNIQYF. Complete variable domain (other parts from reference TRBV7-8 and TRBJ2-4): GAGVSQSPRYKVAKRGQDVALRCDPISGHVSLFWYQQALGQGPEFLTYFQNEAQLDKSGLPSDRFFAERPEGSVSTLKIQRTQQEDSAVYLCASSGGALAKNIQYFGAGTRLSVL.

CDR3 protein: CASSQAGTGTETQYF. The J gene is TRBJ2-5, the V gene TRBV4-3; TCRdb gives TRBD1 as the D gene, but with no DNA this cannot be confirmed. There are 15 residues in the CDR3. Per the germline V gene, CDR1 is LGHNA and CDR2 is YSLEER.

The rearrangement uses TRBV25-1 and TRBJ2-7; the D gene TCRdb calls, TRBD1, cannot be checked with no DNA. The CDR3 is made up of 16 amino acids. CDR1 MGHDK and CDR2 SYGVNS come from the germline V gene. CDR3 protein: CASSDEYRTGAYEQYF.

V is TRBV5-1 and J is TRBJ2-1; TCRdb's D gene call, TRBD1, goes unchecked for lack of DNA. From germline, CDR1 is SGHRS and CDR2 YFSETQ. There are 16 residues in the CDR3. CDR3 region: CASSRRPGTGSQEQFF.

The V and J genes are TRBV4-3 and TRBJ2-3; the TRBD1 assignment by TCRdb is unverifiable without DNA. This CDR3 is built from 18 residues. Germline CDR1 reads LGHNA; CDR2 reads YSLEER. This CDR3 is CASSKFRPGGESTDTQYF.

The chain links TRBV12-3 or TRBV12-4 to TRBJ2-2; the D call of TRBD1 rests on TCRdb alone, since no DNA is present to check it. CDR3 length equals 17 residues. The CDR3 region is CASSSPVGAEYTGELFF.

The V gene is TRBV6-5, the J gene TRBJ1-3; the D call of TRBD1 rests on TCRdb alone, since no DNA is present to check it. Germline values: CDR1 MNHEY, CDR2 SVGAGI. The CDR3 contains 16 residues. The CDR3: CASSTDRGYSGNTIYF.

The rearrangement links TRBV5-1 to TRBJ2-5; there is no DNA to check the TCRdb D call of TRBD1. The CDR3 extends over 14 amino acids. Germline CDR1 SGHRS, CDR2 YFSETQ. The CDR3 region is CASSLVGAGETQYF.

The chain links TRBV18 to TRBJ2-3; as DNA is missing, the TRBD1 call by TCRdb cannot be tested. CDR1 and CDR2 from the germline V gene are KGHSH and LQKENI. The CDR3 runs 17 residues. The CDR3 here is CASSNTGLQGTTDTQYF.

The genes are TRBV1 and TRBJ1-3; the TRBD1 assignment by TCRdb is unverifiable without DNA. TRBV1 is noted as a pseudogene. This CDR3 spans 16 amino acids. CDR3 protein: CTSSPGTVETGNTIYF.